A selection of T cell receptor beta chains follows, all from one sample in a study of spatial heterogeneity in lung cancer. TCRdb redid the calling of the 5' RACE reads with MiXCR, one entry per CDR3 protein. The repertoire has about 120,000 distinct CDR3 sequences, 12% of them found once; the top ten carry 15% to 20%. This material consisted of PBMCs, taken at follow-up. Every receptor here comes from a male donor with early-stage non-small cell lung cancer. The CDR3 runs from the conserved cysteine through the conserved F or W. A D gene is named only where the DNA matches it firmly. Only part of the rows carry a size: once, few, many, or a class if the clone is expanded.

>few|NA|TRBJ1-2|TRBV9
TGTGCCAGCAGCCCGAGGGAGCCTGTCTATGGCTACACCTTC
CASSPREPVYGYTF
>NA|NA|TRBJ2-1|TRBV5-1
TGCGCCAGCAGCTTCGAGAGCTCCTACAATGAGCAGTTCTTC
CASSFESSYNEQFF
>many|TRBD1|TRBJ2-3|TRBV11-2
TGTGCCAGCAGGAAGCCGGGACAGGGGCCAGATACGCAGTATTTT
CASRKPGQGPDTQYF
>many|TRBD1|TRBJ1-2|TRBV9
TGTGCCAGCAGCACAGGGGGAGGAAACTATGGCTACACCTTC
CASSTGGGNYGYTF
>few|NA|TRBJ2-6|TRBV28
TGTGCCAGCAGTCCCCCAGGCTTCTCTGGGGCCAACGTCCTGACTTTC
CASSPPGFSGANVLTF
>few|NA|TRBJ2-5|TRBV6-5
TGTGCCAGCAGTTACCGGGACACCGAATCGACCCAGTACTTC
CASSYRDTESTQYF
>few|TRBD1|TRBJ1-1|TRBV6-5
TGTGCCAGCAGTTACCTCATGACAGGGAGCAACACTGAAGCTTTCTTT
CASSYLMTGSNTEAFF
>NA|TRBD1|TRBJ1-2|TRBV7-8
TGTGCCAGCAGCCAGACCGGGACAGGCCTCTATGGCTACACCTTC
CASSQTGTGLYGYTF
>few|NA|TRBJ2-2|TRBV29-1
TGCAGCGCTCTGCGGACCGGGGAGCTGTTTTTT
CSALRTGELFF
>NA|TRBD1|TRBJ2-7|TRBV19
TGTGCCAGTACTGGACAGGGGGCGTACGAGCAGTACTTC
CASTGQGAYEQYF
>once|NA|TRBJ2-7|TRBV7-6
TGTGCCAGCAGCTTCGAACGGGGCTACGAGCAGTACTTC
CASSFERGYEQYF
>many|TRBD2|TRBJ2-3|TRBV6-6
TGTGCCAGCAGTTCGGGACTAGCATGGGCAGATACGCAGTATTTT
CASSSGLAWADTQYF
>many|TRBD1|TRBJ1-1|TRBV29-1
TGCAGCTCAAACAGGGGGCTGATAACTGAAGCTTTCTTT
CSSNRGLITEAFF
>few|TRBD1|TRBJ1-2|TRBV29-1
TGCAGCGTGACTGGTGGGACAGGGGGCTTCGGCTATGGCTACACCTTC
CSVTGGTGGFGYGYTF
>few|TRBD1|TRBJ2-1|TRBV27
TGTGCCAGCAGTCCCTGGGGACAGGAAGGCAATGAGCAGTTCTTC
CASSPWGQEGNEQFF
>many|TRBD2|TRBJ2-7|TRBV28
TGTGCCAGCAGTTTGGCGGGGGGAGGCGAGCAGTACTTC
CASSLAGGGEQYF
>many|NA|TRBJ2-4|TRBV25-1
TGTGCCAGCAGACCCGACCGGGAAAACATTCAGTACTTC
CASRPDRENIQYF
>NA|TRBD1|TRBJ1-5|TRBV5-1
TGCGCCAGTAGCGCAACAGGGGGCGCACGGCAGCCCCAGCATTTT
CASSATGGARQPQHF
>many|TRBD1|TRBJ2-3|TRBV5-1
TGCGCCAGCAGCTGGCCGGGACAGGAGACAGATACGCAGTATTTT
CASSWPGQETDTQYF
>NA|NA|TRBJ2-5|TRBV6-5
TGTGCCAGCAGTTACGGAGTAGCGGCTATGGGAGAGACCCAGTACTTC
CASSYGVAAMGETQYF
>few|NA|TRBJ2-7|TRBV20-1
TGCAGCCCCGAGAGGGCAGGGGCCTACGAGCAGTACTTC
CSPERAGAYEQYF
>few|NA|TRBJ2-1|TRBV20-1
TGCAGTGCTAGACTCGTAACCTCGGGATCCTACAATGAGCAGTTCTTC
CSARLVTSGSYNEQFF
>few|NA|TRBJ1-2|TRBV29-1
TGCAGCGTTGACCTCTGGGGGAATGGCTACACCTTC
CSVDLWGNGYTF
>few|TRBD1|TRBJ2-5|TRBV7-2
TGTGCCAGCAGCTTAGGCCGGACAGGTGGGACCCAGTACTTC
CASSLGRTGGTQYF
>many|NA|TRBJ2-5|TRBV20-1
TGCAGTGCTGGACAGACTAGCCAAGAGACCCAGTACTTC
CSAGQTSQETQYF
>few|NA|TRBJ1-4|TRBV12-3/TRBV12-4
TGTGCCAGCAGTTTAGAGGGAGTAAATGAAAAACTGTTTTTT
CASSLEGVNEKLFF
>NA|NA|TRBJ2-5|TRBV7-2
TGTGCCAGCAGCCAACAGGATCGAGAGACCCAGTACTTC
CASSQQDRETQYF
>few|NA|TRBJ1-2|TRBV18
TGTGCCAGCTCACGAAGTCGGGACTCTGGCTATGGCTACACCTTC
CASSRSRDSGYGYTF
>NA|NA|TRBJ2-7|TRBV12-3/TRBV12-4
TGTGCCAGCAGTCCCGCCGGGGGGCCCCACGAGCAGTACTTC
CASSPAGGPHEQYF
>NA|NA|TRBJ1-3|TRBV7-2
TGTGCCAGCAGCTTCGCCCAGCCTGGAAACACCATATATTTT
CASSFAQPGNTIYF
>NA|NA|TRBJ2-7|TRBV6-2/TRBV6-3
TGTGCCAGCCGGGACTTCTCCTACGAGCAGTACTTC
CASRDFSYEQYF
>many|TRBD1|TRBJ2-1|TRBV4-1
TGCGCCAGCAGCCAAGTATGGGACAGATACAATGAGCAGTTCTTC
CASSQVWDRYNEQFF
>few|NA|TRBJ2-5|TRBV7-9
TGTGCCAGCAGCCCCCTGCTACTAGGTGGGGAGACCCAGTACTTC
CASSPLLLGGETQYF
>NA|TRBD2|TRBJ2-3|TRBV27
TGTGCCAGCAGTTTACTGGGACTAGCGGGGGCAGATACGCAGTATTTT
CASSLLGLAGADTQYF
>many|TRBD2|TRBJ2-5|TRBV7-2
TGTGCCAGCAGCTTAGGCGGGAGGTACCAAGAGACCCAGTACTTC
CASSLGGRYQETQYF
>NA|NA|TRBJ2-2|TRBV18
TGTGCCAGCTCACCACCGGCTTCCGGGAGCAACACCGGGGAGCTGTTTTTT
CASSPPASGSNTGELFF
>few|NA|TRBJ1-1|TRBV7-8
TGTGCCAGCAGTATAATTCAGGGGCGGAACACTGAAGCTTTCTTT
CASSIIQGRNTEAFF
>few|NA|TRBJ2-1|TRBV12-3/TRBV12-4
TGTGCCAGCAGTCTAAACAATGAGCAGTTCTTC
CASSLNNEQFF
>many|TRBD2|TRBJ2-2|TRBV20-1
TGCAGTGCTAAGCGGGGGATATCGACCGGGGAGCTGTTTTTT
CSAKRGISTGELFF
>NA|NA|TRBJ1-5|TRBV5-5
TGTGCCAGCAGCTGGGACAAAAATCAGCCCCAGCATTTT
CASSWDKNQPQHF
>NA|NA|TRBJ1-5|TRBV7-8
TGTGCCAGCAGCTTAAACGGGGTATCCAATCAGCCCCAGCATTTT
CASSLNGVSNQPQHF
>NA|TRBD2|TRBJ2-3|TRBV27
TGTGCCAGCAGTTCCATTCTTGGACTAGCGGTCACAGATACGCAGTATTTT
CASSSILGLAVTDTQYF
>many|NA|TRBJ2-3|TRBV7-8
TGTGCCAGCAGCTTGTACAGGGACACAGATACGCAGTATTTT
CASSLYRDTDTQYF
>NA|NA|TRBJ1-5|TRBV7-2
TGTGCCAGCAGCCCCTCTAGACAGGGCAATCAGCCCCAGCATTTT
CASSPSRQGNQPQHF
>NA|NA|TRBJ1-3|TRBV5-1
TGCGCCAGCAGACGAGACACATACTCTGGAAACACCATATATTTT
CASRRDTYSGNTIYF
>NA|NA|TRBJ2-1|TRBV7-3
TGTGCCAGCAGTCTCGGGCGAAATGAGCAGTTCTTC
CASSLGRNEQFF
>few|TRBD2|TRBJ2-3|TRBV4-2
TGTGCCAGCAGCCAATACGGACTAGCGGGGGGATTCCAGGATACGCAGTATTTT
CASSQYGLAGGFQDTQYF
>few|NA|TRBJ2-1|TRBV20-1
TGCAGCCTAGGTGGCCAGGGACACAATGAGCAGTTCTTC
CSLGGQGHNEQFF
>NA|NA|TRBJ1-1|TRBV28
TGTGCCAGCAGTTTTTCCCGGACCTATGGGACTGAAGCTTTCTTT
CASSFSRTYGTEAFF
>NA|TRBD2|TRBJ2-2|TRBV10-3
TGTGCCACCCTCGGGACTAGCGGCGGGGAGCTGTTTTTT
CATLGTSGGELFF
>many|TRBD2|TRBJ2-5|TRBV6-5
TGTGCCAGCAGCTACGGGGGGACTAGCGGGGGTGAGACCCAGTACTTC
CASSYGGTSGGETQYF
>NA|TRBD1|TRBJ1-5|TRBV5-1
TGCGCCAGCAGCGTGGACAGGGGAAAGGATACGCAGCATTTT
CASSVDRGKDTQHF
>NA|NA|TRBJ1-4|TRBV5-1
TGCGCCAGCAGCTCTACCGGGACAACTAATGAAAAACTGTTTTTT
CASSSTGTTNEKLFF
>NA|TRBD1|TRBJ2-1|TRBV28
TGTGCCAGCAGCAACCCGGCAGGGGGCTCTGGCAATGAGCAGTTCTTC
CASSNPAGGSGNEQFF
>many|NA|TRBJ1-2|TRBV5-1
TGCGCCAGCAGCTTATCAACAGGGATCGGCTATGGCTACACCTTC
CASSLSTGIGYGYTF
>NA|TRBD1|TRBJ1-6|TRBV5-4
TGTGCCAGCAGTAATGGACAGGGGGCGAATTCACCCCTCCACTTT
CASSNGQGANSPLHF
>many|NA|TRBJ2-7|TRBV10-3
TGTGCCATCAGTGAGAGGTCACTTAGAGGATACGAGCAGTACTTC
CAISERSLRGYEQYF
>NA|NA|TRBJ1-1|TRBV5-1
TGCGCCAGCAGCTTGGCCGCGGCAGGGTACGAAGCTTTCTTT
CASSLAAAGYEAFF
>many|TRBD1|TRBJ1-1|TRBV5-1
TGCGCCAGCAGCCGGGACAGGAACACTGAAGCTTTCTTT
CASSRDRNTEAFF